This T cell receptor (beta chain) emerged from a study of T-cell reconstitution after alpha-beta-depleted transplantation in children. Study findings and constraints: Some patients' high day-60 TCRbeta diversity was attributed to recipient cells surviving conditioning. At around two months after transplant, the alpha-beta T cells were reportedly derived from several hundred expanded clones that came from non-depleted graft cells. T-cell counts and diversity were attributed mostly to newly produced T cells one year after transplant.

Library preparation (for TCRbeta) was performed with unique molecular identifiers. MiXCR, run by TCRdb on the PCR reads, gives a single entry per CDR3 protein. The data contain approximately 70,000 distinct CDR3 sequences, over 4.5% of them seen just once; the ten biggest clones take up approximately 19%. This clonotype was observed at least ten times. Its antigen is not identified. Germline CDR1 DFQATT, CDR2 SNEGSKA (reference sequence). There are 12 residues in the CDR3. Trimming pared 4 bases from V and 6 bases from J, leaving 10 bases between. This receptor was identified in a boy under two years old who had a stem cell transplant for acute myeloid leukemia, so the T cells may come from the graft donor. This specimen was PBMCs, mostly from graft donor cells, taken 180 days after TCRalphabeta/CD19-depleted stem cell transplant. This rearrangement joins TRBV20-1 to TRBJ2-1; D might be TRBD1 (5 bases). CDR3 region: CSATDSVNEQFF. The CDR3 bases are TGCAGTGCTACCGACAGCGTCAATGAGCAGTTCTTC.